This entry lists 14 T cell receptor beta chains sequenced from one sample in a study of blood T cell repertoires in COVID-19. TCRdb keeps only in-frame clones here, not all; method: immunoSEQ multiplex PCR. The table records roughly 230,000 clones, 82% of them present only once. Material: PBMCs or T cells enriched from blood (not recorded which). These receptors originate from a woman aged 55-70 years who had recovered from COVID-19.

The chain links TRBV13 to TRBJ2-5; 10 positions match TRBD2. The CDR3 has 16 residues. V was pared by 2 bases and J by 5 bases, with 8 bases of the junction left unmatched. Looked up from germline, CDR1 is PRHDT and CDR2 is FYEKMQ (reference sequence). The CDR3 here is CASSLQRGGLSETQYF. The CDR3 DNA reads as TGTGCCAGCAGCTTACAGCGGGGGGGCCTCTCTGAGACCCAGTACTTC.

This clone turned up a few times. The chain couples TRBV20-1 to TRBJ1-2; no clear D. This CDR3 spans 14 amino acids. Germline CDR1 and CDR2: DFQATT and SNEGSKA (reference sequence). The germline V and J ends were trimmed by 3 bases and 9 bases, with 20 bases remaining between them. DNA of the CDR3: TGCAGTGCTAGTCCGGGCGGTCGTGGGAGGCGCTACACCTTC. Translation gives CSASPGGRGRRYTF.

V usage is TRBV6-5 and J usage is TRBJ2-7; 10 bases fit TRBD1. Germline CDR1 is MNHEY and CDR2 is SVGAGI. The CDR3 covers 14 residues. V shed 6 bases, J shed 7 bases, and the junction held 9 bases outside the gene matches. The CDR3 nucleotides read TGTGCCAGCAGAGCGGGACAGGGGTTAGGAGAGCAGTACTTC. Encoded protein: CASRAGQGLGEQYF.

The CDR3 DNA sequence: TGTGCCAGCAGCCTGGACAGGGAGACCAAAAACATTCAGTACTTC. Its protein is CASSLDRETKNIQYF. The chain has TRBV5-6 and TRBJ2-4; 8 bases are a match to TRBD1. The V gene end was trimmed by 4 bases and the J gene end by 2 bases; junction bases not matched to a gene: 5. The CDR3 sequence is 15 residues long. Germline CDR1 reads SGHDT; CDR2 reads YYEEEE.

The genes are TRBV28 and TRBJ2-2; the D gene is possibly TRBD1 (8 bases). Between the trimmed V and J ends, which lost 7 bases and 1 base, there was a span of 22 bases. The germline V gene encodes CDR1 MDHEN and CDR2 SYDVKM. CDR3 length: 18 residues. In nucleotides, the CDR3 is TGTGCCAGCACCGGGAGGCAGGGGGCCCTTAGGAACACCGGGGAGCTGTTTTTT. Encoded protein: CASTGRQGALRNTGELFF.

The rearrangement uses TRBV19 and TRBJ1-1, with TRBD1 matching 9 bases. The CDR3 runs to 13 residues. J gave up 5 bases and V 7 bases, and 5 bases lay outside the gene matches. Germline V lookup: CDR1 LNHDA, CDR2 SQIVND (reference sequence). The CDR3 here is CASINRGQTEAFF. DNA for the CDR3: TGTGCCAGTATCAACAGGGGGCAAACTGAAGCTTTCTTT. Complete variable domain (other parts from reference TRBV19 and TRBJ1-1): DGGITQSPKYLFRKEGQNVTLSCEQNLNHDAMYWYRQDPGQGLRLIYYSQIVNDFQKGDIAEGYSVSREKKESFPLTVTSAQKNPTAFYLCASINRGQTEAFFGQGTRLTVV.

This clone was found a few times. V and J are TRBV28 and TRBJ1-6; the D gene is possibly TRBD1 (6 bases). The CDR3 sequence is 13 residues long. Germline CDR1 MDHEN, CDR2 SYDVKM. V was clipped by 8 bases and J by 4 bases, with 9 bases between them. The CDR3 DNA follows: TGTGCCAGCGAACAGGGTTATAATTCACCCCTCCACTTT. Protein product: CASEQGYNSPLHF. The complete variable domain, with remaining parts taken from reference TRBV28 and TRBJ1-6, reads DVKVTQSSRYLVKRTGEKVFLECVQDMDHENMFWYRQDPGLGLRLIYFSYDVKMKEKGDIPEGYSVSREKKERFSLILESASTNQTSMYLCASEQGYNSPLHFGNGTRLTVT.

The V call is TRBV2, the J call TRBJ2-1; unclear D gene. The germline V gene has CDR1 SNHLY and CDR2 FYNNEI. This CDR3 is built from 16 residues. V dropped 4 bases and J dropped 0 bases, with 13 bases sitting between them. The CDR3, as DNA: TGTGCCAGCAGTGGATTACTTATGGTCTCCTACAATGAGCAGTTCTTC. Translating gives CASSGLLMVSYNEQFF.

The gene calls are TRBV18 and TRBJ1-4; 8 bases are a match to TRBD1. V lost 2 bases, J lost 10 bases, and 12 bases stayed unmatched. The CDR3 totals 16 residues. Looked up from germline, CDR1 is KGHSH and CDR2 is LQKENI. In DNA, the CDR3 is TGTGCCAGCTCACCATCTCAGGACAGGGATCGAGGAAAACTGTTTTTT. It yields the protein CASSPSQDRDRGKLFF.

The V gene is TRBV12-5, the J gene TRBJ1-1, with a weak D call TRBD1 (5 bases). This CDR3 spans 12 amino acids. The V gene's germline CDR1 is LGHNT and CDR2 FRNRAP. V shed 0 bases and J shed 6 bases, with 5 bases lying between them. CDR3 sequence: CASGLVQAEAFF. CDR3 coding DNA: TGTGCTAGTGGTTTGGTACAGGCTGAAGCTTTCTTT.

This clone has just a few counts. V and J are TRBV25-1 and TRBJ2-1, with TRBD2 matching 9 bases. Germline V gives CDR1 MGHDK, CDR2 SYGVNS. The CDR3 covers 16 residues. V lost 7 bases to trimming and J lost 6 bases; unmatched junction nucleotides: 13. CDR3 sequence: CASTPTTGLALNEQFF. DNA for the CDR3: TGTGCCAGCACCCCGACCACGGGACTAGCCCTCAATGAGCAGTTCTTC.

V and J are TRBV19 and TRBJ2-5; D ambiguous. There are 14 residues in the CDR3. V lost 1 base, J lost 7 bases, and 13 bases lay in between. Germline CDR1 reads LNHDA; CDR2 reads SQIVND (reference sequence). CDR3 sequence (DNA): TGTGCCAGTAGTATAGGAAGAGACTCTCGGACCCAGTACTTC. Protein sequence: CASSIGRDSRTQYF.

The rearrangement joins TRBV11-3 to TRBJ2-1; D might be TRBD2 (6 bases). The CDR3 consists of 14 residues. Germline V gene lookup returns CDR1 SGHNT and CDR2 YENEEA. With 5 bases removed from V and 3 bases from J, the gap between germline ends came to 11 bases. CDR3 region: CASSGMEGYNEQFF. The CDR3 DNA sequence: TGTGCCAGCAGCGGCATGGAGGGCTACAATGAGCAGTTCTTC.

The V and J genes are TRBV11-1 and TRBJ2-1; a weak D match, TRBD1 (6 bases). This CDR3 comprises 16 residues. The V gene lost 3 bases and the J gene lost 2 bases, with 14 bases spanning the gap. Germline V lookup: CDR1 SGHAT, CDR2 FQDESV (reference sequence). As DNA, the CDR3 is TGTGCCAGCAGCTTTCGTAAGGACAGTACCTACAATGAGCAGTTCTTC. This codes for CASSFRKDSTYNEQFF.